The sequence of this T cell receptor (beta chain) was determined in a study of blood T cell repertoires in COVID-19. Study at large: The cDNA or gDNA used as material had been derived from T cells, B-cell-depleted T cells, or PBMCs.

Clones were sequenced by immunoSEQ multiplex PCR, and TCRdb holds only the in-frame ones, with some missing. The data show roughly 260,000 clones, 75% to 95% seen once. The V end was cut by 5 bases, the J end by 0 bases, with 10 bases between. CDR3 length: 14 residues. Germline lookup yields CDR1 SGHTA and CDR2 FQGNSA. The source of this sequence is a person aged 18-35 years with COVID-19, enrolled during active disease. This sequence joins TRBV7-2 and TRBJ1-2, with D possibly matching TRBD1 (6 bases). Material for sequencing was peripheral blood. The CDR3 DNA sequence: TGTGCCAGCAGCCCAAGGACAGCTAACTATGGCTACACCTTC. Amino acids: CASSPRTANYGYTF.